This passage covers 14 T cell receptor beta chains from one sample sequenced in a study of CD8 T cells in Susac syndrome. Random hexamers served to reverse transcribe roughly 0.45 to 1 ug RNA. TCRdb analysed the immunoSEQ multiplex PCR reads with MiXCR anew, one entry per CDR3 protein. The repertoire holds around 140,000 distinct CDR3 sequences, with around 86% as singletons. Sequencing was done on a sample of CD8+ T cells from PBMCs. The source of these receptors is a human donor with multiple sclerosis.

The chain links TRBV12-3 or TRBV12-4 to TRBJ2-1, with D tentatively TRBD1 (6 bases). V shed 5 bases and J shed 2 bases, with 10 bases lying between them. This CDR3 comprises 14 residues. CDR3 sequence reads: CASSPGTTYNEQFF. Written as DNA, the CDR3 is TGTGCCAGCAGTCCCGGGACAACCTACAATGAGCAGTTCTTC.

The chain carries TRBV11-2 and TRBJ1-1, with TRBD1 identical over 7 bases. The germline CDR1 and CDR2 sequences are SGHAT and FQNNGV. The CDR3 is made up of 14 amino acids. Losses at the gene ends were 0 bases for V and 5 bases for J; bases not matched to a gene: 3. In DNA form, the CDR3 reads TGTGCCAGCAGCTTAGAACCAGGGGGAACTGAAGCTTTCTTT. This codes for CASSLEPGGTEAFF.

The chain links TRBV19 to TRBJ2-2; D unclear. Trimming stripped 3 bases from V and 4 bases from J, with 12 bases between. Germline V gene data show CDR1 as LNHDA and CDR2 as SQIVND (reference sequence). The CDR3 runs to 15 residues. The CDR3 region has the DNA TGTGCCAGTAGTATCTGGCAGGAGATCACCGGGGAGCTGTTTTTT. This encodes CASSIWQEITGELFF.

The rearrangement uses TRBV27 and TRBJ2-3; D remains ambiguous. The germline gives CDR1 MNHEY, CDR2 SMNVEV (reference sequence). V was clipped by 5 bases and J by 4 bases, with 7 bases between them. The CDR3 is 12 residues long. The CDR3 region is CASSPYPDTQYF. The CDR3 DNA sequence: TGTGCCAGCAGTCCCTACCCAGATACGCAGTATTTT.

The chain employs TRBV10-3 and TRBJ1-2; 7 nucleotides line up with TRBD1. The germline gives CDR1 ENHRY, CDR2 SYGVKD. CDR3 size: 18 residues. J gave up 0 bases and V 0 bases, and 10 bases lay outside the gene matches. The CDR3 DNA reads TGTGCCATCAGTGAGTCGGGGGAGGGGGCCGAAGCTAACTATGGCTACACCTTC. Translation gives CAISESGEGAEANYGYTF.

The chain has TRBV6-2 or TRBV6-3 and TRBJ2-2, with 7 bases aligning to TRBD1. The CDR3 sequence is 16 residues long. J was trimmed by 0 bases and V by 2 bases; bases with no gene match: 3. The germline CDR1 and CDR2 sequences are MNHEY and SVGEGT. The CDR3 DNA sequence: TGTGCCAGCAGTTACAGGGGGCCTCCGAACACCGGGGAGCTGTTTTTT. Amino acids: CASSYRGPPNTGELFF.

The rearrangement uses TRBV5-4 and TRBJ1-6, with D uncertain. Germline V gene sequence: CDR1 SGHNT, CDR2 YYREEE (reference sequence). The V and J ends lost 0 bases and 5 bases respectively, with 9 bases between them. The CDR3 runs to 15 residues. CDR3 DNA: TGTGCCAGCAGCTTGGGCAGGAATAATAATTCACCCCTCCACTTT. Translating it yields CASSLGRNNNSPLHF.

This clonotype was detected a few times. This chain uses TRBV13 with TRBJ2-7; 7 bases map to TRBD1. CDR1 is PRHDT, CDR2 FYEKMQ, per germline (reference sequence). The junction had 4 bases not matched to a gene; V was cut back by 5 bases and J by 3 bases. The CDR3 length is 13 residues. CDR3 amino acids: CASSATGDYEQYV. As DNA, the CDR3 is TGTGCCAGCAGCGCTACAGGGGACTACGAGCAGTACGTC.

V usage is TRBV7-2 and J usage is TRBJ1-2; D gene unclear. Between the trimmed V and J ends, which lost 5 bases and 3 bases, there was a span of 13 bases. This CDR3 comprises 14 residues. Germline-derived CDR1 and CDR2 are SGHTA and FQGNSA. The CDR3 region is CASSPTGQYYGYTF. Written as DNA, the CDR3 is TGTGCCAGCAGCCCCACCGGGCAATACTATGGCTACACCTTC.

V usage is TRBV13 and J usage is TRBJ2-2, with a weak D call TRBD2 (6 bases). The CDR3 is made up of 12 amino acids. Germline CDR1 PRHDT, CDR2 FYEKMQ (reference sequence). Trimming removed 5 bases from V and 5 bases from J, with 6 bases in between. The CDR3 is CASSGGTGELFF. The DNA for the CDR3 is TGTGCCAGCAGCGGGGGGACCGGGGAGCTGTTTTTT.

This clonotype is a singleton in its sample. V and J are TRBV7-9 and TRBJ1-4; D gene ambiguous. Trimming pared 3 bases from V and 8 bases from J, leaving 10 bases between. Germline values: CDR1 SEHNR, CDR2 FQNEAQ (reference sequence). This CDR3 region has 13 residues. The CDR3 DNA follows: TGTGCCAGCAGCTTCCTATTAGGGGAAAAACTGTTTTTT. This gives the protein CASSFLLGEKLFF.

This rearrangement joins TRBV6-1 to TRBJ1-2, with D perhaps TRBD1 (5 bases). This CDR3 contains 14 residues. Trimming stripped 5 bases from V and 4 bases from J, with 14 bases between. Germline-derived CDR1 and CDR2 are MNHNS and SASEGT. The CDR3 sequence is CASSSDLGTYGYTF. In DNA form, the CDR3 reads TGTGCCAGCAGTTCCGATTTGGGGACCTATGGCTACACCTTC.

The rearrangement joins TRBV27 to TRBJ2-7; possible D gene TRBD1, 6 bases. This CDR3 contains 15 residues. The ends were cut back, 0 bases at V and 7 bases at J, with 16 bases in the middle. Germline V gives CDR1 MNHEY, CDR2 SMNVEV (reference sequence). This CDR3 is CASSLSWGIRGEQYF. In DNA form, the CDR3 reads TGTGCCAGCAGTTTATCGTGGGGCATTAGGGGGGAGCAGTACTTC.

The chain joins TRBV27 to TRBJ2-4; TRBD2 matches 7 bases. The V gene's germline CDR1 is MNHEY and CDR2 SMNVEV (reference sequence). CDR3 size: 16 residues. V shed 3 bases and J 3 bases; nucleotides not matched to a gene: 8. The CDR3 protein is CASSFGRETVKNIQYF. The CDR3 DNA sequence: TGTGCCAGCAGTTTTGGGCGGGAGACCGTCAAAAACATTCAGTACTTC.